The next 12 T cell receptor beta chains were all read from a single sample in a study of T cells in tuberculosis. Here immunoSEQ multiplex PCR was the method, and the copy in TCRdb shows in-frame clones only, minus some. There are 30,000 to 40,000 clones in the sample; roughly 97% occur only once, and approximately 6.2% lies in the top ten. Sequencing input: PBMCs. These receptors were collected from a donor aged 10 to 29 with latent tuberculosis or without tuberculosis infection.

This chain links TRBV5-1 with TRBJ1-3; D is unclear. The CDR3 consists of 13 residues. Germline CDR1 and CDR2: SGHRS and YFSETQ. The V and J ends lost 7 bases and 2 bases respectively, with 10 bases between them. CDR3 nucleotide sequence: TGCGCCAGCCGTTCCGGGGCTGGAAACACCATATATTTT. Protein sequence: CASRSGAGNTIYF.

This rearrangement joins TRBV5-1 to TRBJ1-1; TRBD1 aligns across 11 bases. V lost 4 bases, J lost 4 bases, and 6 bases stayed unmatched. The CDR3 spans 15 residues. Germline CDR1 and CDR2: SGHRS and YFSETQ. The CDR3 is CASSVGTGGSTEAFF. Here the CDR3 DNA reads TGCGCCAGCAGCGTCGGGACAGGGGGGAGCACTGAAGCTTTCTTT.

This clone was detected only once. V is TRBV15 and J is TRBJ2-7; a possible D gene is TRBD2 (6 bases). Looked up from germline, CDR1 is LNHNV and CDR2 is YYDKDF (reference sequence). The V end was cut by 8 bases, the J end by 3 bases, with 20 bases between. The CDR3 loop spans 15 amino acids. CDR3 in DNA: TGTGCCACCTCCGGCTCGCCTGGCGGGAACTACGAGCAGTACTTC. Protein sequence: CATSGSPGGNYEQYF.

The chain employs TRBV27 and TRBJ2-1; TRBD2 agrees at 10 bases. CDR3 length: 14 amino acids. Germline V CDR1 and CDR2: MNHEY, SMNVEV (reference sequence). V lost 5 bases and J lost 6; bases outside the gene matches: 4. Here the CDR3 DNA reads TGTGCCAGCAGTCCAGCGGGGGGGCGCAATGAGCAGTTCTTC. This gives the protein CASSPAGGRNEQFF.

The chain carries TRBV18 and TRBJ1-1, with a weak D call TRBD1 (5 bases). This CDR3 is built from 14 residues. Trimming took 2 bases from V and 1 from J, leaving 8 bases between them. Germline CDR1 reads KGHSH; CDR2 reads LQKENI. CDR3 nucleotide sequence: TGTGCCAGCTCACCATCGGGGGGGAACACTGAAGCTTTCTTT. It encodes CASSPSGGNTEAFF.

The J gene is TRBJ2-2, the V gene TRBV4-1; 10 nucleotides align to TRBD2. The CDR3 consists of 16 residues. V lost 2 bases and J lost 6; bases outside the gene matches: 6. Germline V gene lookup returns CDR1 MGHRA and CDR2 YSYEKL. CDR3 loop: CASSQSISGGPGELFF. The CDR3 DNA sequence: TGCGCCAGCAGCCAATCTATTAGCGGGGGGCCCGGGGAGCTGTTTTTT.

The genes are TRBV7-2 and TRBJ2-5, with 7 bases lining up with TRBD2. The V gene's germline CDR1 is SGHTA and CDR2 FQGNSA. V shed 5 bases, J shed 5 bases, and the junction held 20 bases outside the gene matches. The CDR3 consists of 18 residues. The CDR3 DNA is TGTGCCAGCAGCCCGGCTTTGGGGAGGGCCCGCCAGTGGGAGACCCAGTACTTC. Its protein product is CASSPALGRARQWETQYF. Based on the CDR3 plus reference TRBV7-2 and TRBJ2-5, the full variable domain is GAGVSQSPSNKVTEKGKDVELRCDPISGHTALYWYRQSLGQGLEFLIYFQGNSAPDKSGLPSDRFSAERTGGSVSTLTIQRTQQEDSAVYLCASSPALGRARQWETQYFGPGTRLLVL.

The chain is built from TRBV28 and TRBJ2-3; no reliable D call. Germline lookup yields CDR1 MDHEN and CDR2 SYDVKM. The CDR3 covers 14 residues. Trimming removed 6 bases from V and 2 bases from J, with 12 bases in between. In DNA, the CDR3 is TGTGCCAGCAGCTCCTGGCAGTCCACAGATACGCAGTATTTT. Encoded protein: CASSSWQSTDTQYF.

J is TRBJ2-4 and V is TRBV5-6, with 7 nucleotides matching TRBD2. J was trimmed by 6 bases and V by 4 bases; bases with no gene match: 4. CDR1 SGHDT and CDR2 YYEEEE come from the germline V gene. The length of the CDR3 is 13 residues. CDR3 nucleotide sequence: TGTGCCAGCAGCGTCTCTAGCGGAAACATTCAGTACTTC. The encoded protein is CASSVSSGNIQYF.

This chain links TRBV18 with TRBJ2-7, with D hard to call. Germline V gene lookup returns CDR1 KGHSH and CDR2 LQKENI. The V end was cut by 2 bases, the J end by 2 bases, with 7 bases between. This CDR3 region has 13 residues. The CDR3 bases are TGTGCCAGCTCACCATCAGGTGCCTACGAGCAGTACTTC. Its translation: CASSPSGAYEQYF.

The CDR3 here is CSVGQGENQPQHF. Here the CDR3 DNA reads TGCAGCGTCGGGCAGGGGGAGAATCAGCCCCAGCATTTT. V gene TRBV29-1 combines with J gene TRBJ1-5, with 7 bases fitting TRBD1. The CDR3 extends over 13 amino acids. The J segment lost 4 bases and the V segment lost 6 bases, leaving 6 bases of the junction unmatched. Germline lookup yields CDR1 SQVTM and CDR2 ANQGSEA.

The chain uses TRBV18 and TRBJ2-4; 7 bases are a match to TRBD1. Germline lookup yields CDR1 KGHSH and CDR2 LQKENI. The CDR3 covers 15 residues. V lost 3 bases to trimming and J lost 3 bases; unmatched junction nucleotides: 5. CDR3 DNA: TGTGCCAGCTCACCGCTGACAGGGAGCAAAAACATTCAGTACTTC. It specifies CASSPLTGSKNIQYF.